The 8 T cell receptor beta chains given below trace back to one sample, sequenced in a study of blood T cell repertoires in COVID-19. Some clones are missing from TCRdb's copy, which holds only in-frame ones; the method was immunoSEQ multiplex PCR. This table has approximately 41,000 clones, roughly 87% appearing once. The specimen was peripheral blood. Receptor source: a woman older than 75 with active COVID-19.

The J gene is TRBJ1-2, the V gene TRBV2, with 7 bases lining up with TRBD1. V was clipped by 6 bases and J by 5 bases; unmatched bases: 9. The germline CDR1 and CDR2 sequences are SNHLY and FYNNEI. The CDR3 runs to 14 residues. The CDR3 loop is CASSRKQGGYGYTF. Here the CDR3 DNA reads TGTGCCAGCAGCAGAAAGCAGGGGGGTTATGGCTACACCTTC.

This chain connects TRBV18 to TRBJ2-1, with TRBD2 matching 10 bases. V was clipped by 5 bases and J by 12 bases; unmatched bases: 4. CDR3 size: 12 residues. CDR1 KGHSH and CDR2 LQKENI come from the germline V gene. CDR3 DNA: TGTGCCAGCTCATCCACTAGCGGGACGCAGTTCTTC. It yields the protein CASSSTSGTQFF.

The V and J genes are TRBV30 and TRBJ1-6; 7 bases agree with TRBD1. The germline V gene encodes CDR1 GTSNPN and CDR2 SVGIG (reference sequence). Losses at the gene ends were 4 bases for V and 0 bases for J; bases not matched to a gene: 9. The CDR3 has 17 residues. The CDR3 here is CAWMIGTESSYNSPLHF. In DNA form, the CDR3 reads TGTGCCTGGATGATCGGGACAGAAAGCTCCTATAATTCACCCCTCCACTTT.

This chain joins TRBV14 and TRBJ1-1; perhaps TRBD1 as D (5 bases). Looked up from germline, CDR1 is SGHDN and CDR2 is FVKESK. This CDR3 has 16 amino acids. Trimming removed 4 bases from V and 5 bases from J, with 20 bases in between. The CDR3, as DNA: TGTGCCAGCAGCCCCCACCGGGGGTACGGTAGGACTGAAGCTTTCTTT. It codes for CASSPHRGYGRTEAFF.

V is TRBV6-5 and J is TRBJ1-3, with D perhaps TRBD1 (5 bases). This CDR3 is built from 14 residues. Germline assignment: CDR1 MNHEY and CDR2 SVGAGI. V gave up 6 bases and J gave up 0 bases, with 9 bases separating them. The CDR3 DNA reads TGTGCCAGCAGGAAGACAGTCTCTGGAAACACCATATATTTT. Translated, it gives CASRKTVSGNTIYF.

The chain joins TRBV27 to TRBJ2-1; 12 bases agree with TRBD2. The CDR3 has 16 residues. Per germline, CDR1 MNHEY and CDR2 SMNVEV (reference sequence). V dropped 3 bases and J dropped 1; count of bases not matched to a gene: 1. The CDR3 sequence: CASSLTSGGSYNEQFF. The CDR3 DNA reads as TGTGCCAGCAGTTTGACTAGCGGGGGTTCCTACAATGAGCAGTTCTTC.

The gene calls are TRBV7-9 and TRBJ2-3, with D possibly TRBD1 on 6 matching bases. Germline V CDR1 and CDR2: SEHNR, FQNEAQ (reference sequence). There are 17 residues in the CDR3. Trimming took 5 bases from V and 0 from J, leaving 18 bases between them. Here the CDR3 reads CASSRDLGGGSTDTQYF. DNA of the CDR3: TGTGCCAGCAGCCGTGACCTCGGTGGGGGCAGCACAGATACGCAGTATTTT.

CDR3 sequence (DNA): TGTGCCAGCAGCGGACAGGGGTGGACCGGGGAGCTGTTTTTT. This sequence encodes CASSGQGWTGELFF. V and J are TRBV5-5 and TRBJ2-2; TRBD1 matches 9 bases. With 4 bases clipped from V and 5 bases from J, the junction kept 3 bases outside the gene matches. The CDR3 sequence is 14 residues long. The V gene's germline CDR1 is SGHKS and CDR2 YYEKEE (reference sequence).